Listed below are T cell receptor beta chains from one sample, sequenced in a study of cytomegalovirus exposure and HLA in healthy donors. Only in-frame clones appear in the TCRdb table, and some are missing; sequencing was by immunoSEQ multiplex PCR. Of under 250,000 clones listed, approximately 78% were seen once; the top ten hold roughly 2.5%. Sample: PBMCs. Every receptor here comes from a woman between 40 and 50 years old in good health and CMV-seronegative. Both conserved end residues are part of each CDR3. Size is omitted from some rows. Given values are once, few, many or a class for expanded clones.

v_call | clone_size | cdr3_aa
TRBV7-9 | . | CASSWRTGGNTEAFF
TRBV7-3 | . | CASSLSGGGVRSETQYF
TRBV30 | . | CAWSVGGSSYNEQFF
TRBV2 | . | CASSGTGMKHSYEQYF
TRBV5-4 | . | CASSLGPSGSFETQYF
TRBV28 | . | CASSFWPVSGGYTF
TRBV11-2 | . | CASSFQSPSNEQYF
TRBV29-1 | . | CSVADIYEQYF
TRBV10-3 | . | CAISGGGVDYGYTF
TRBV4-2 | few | CASSQDSGSYNEQFF
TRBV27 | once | CASTATPRQGGNTEAFF
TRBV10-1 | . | CASSDSPGQGQETQYF
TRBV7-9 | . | CASSLDLFPYEQYF
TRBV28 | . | CASIGGGRFTGELFF
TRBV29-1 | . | CSATSPGGSYGYTF
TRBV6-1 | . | CASRLAGGTDTQYF
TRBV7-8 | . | CASSFSGRWYNEQFF
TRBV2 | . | CASRAGINQPQHF
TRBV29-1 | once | CSVGPHYEQYF
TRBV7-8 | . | CASSLRGDRGKGYTF
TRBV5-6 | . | CASSFFSGGPYEQYF
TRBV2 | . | CASIASGSRIAQYF
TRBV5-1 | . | CASSISGNTDTQYF
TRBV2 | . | CASRIQGIGNYGYTF